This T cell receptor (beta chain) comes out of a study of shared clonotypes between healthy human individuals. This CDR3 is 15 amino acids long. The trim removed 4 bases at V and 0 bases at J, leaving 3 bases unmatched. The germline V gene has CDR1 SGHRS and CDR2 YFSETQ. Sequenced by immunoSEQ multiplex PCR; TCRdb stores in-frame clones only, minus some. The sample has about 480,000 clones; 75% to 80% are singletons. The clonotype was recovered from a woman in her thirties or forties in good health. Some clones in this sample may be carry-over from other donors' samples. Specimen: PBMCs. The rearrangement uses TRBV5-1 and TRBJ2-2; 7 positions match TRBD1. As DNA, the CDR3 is TGCGCCAGCAGCACGGGACAGCCGAACACCGGGGAGCTGTTTTTT. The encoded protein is CASSTGQPNTGELFF.